A single T cell receptor beta chain is shown here with its context. As originally analysed: Reference gene primers were amplified, and this amplification served to estimate nucleated cell counts. Repertoires were generated with immunoSEQ multiplex PCR, while TCRdb's copy carries only in-frame clones and drops some. V and J calls and clone size are those listed in that table; D and trimming were worked out from the DNA. The repertoire includes approximately 120,000 clones, 70% to 90% of them detected once, and about 7.3% sits in the top ten. The sample comes from a study of blood T cell repertoires in COVID-19. Study information: The analysed material was cDNA or gDNA that came from T cells, B-cell-depleted T cells, or PBMCs.

The trim removed 0 bases at V and 3 bases at J, leaving 3 bases unmatched. The CDR3 consists of 15 residues. Germline V gives CDR1 SGDLS, CDR2 YYNGEE. V usage is TRBV9 and J usage is TRBJ2-7; TRBD1 matches 10 bases. Specimen: peripheral blood. The receptor's source is a man aged 50-60 years with acute or convalescent COVID-19. The CDR3 sequence is CASSVATGGLYEQYF. In DNA form, the CDR3 reads TGTGCCAGCAGCGTAGCGACAGGGGGCCTCTACGAGCAGTACTTC.